The 25 T cell receptor beta chains listed next were all sequenced from one sample in a study of cytomegalovirus exposure and HLA in healthy donors. Amplification used 60 Vbeta primers and 13 Jbeta primers. Repertoires were generated with immunoSEQ multiplex PCR, while TCRdb's copy carries only in-frame clones and drops some. The sample has approximately 110,000 clones, around 80% seen once. Sequenced input: PBMCs. These receptors were collected from a woman aged 25 to 39 in good health and CMV-seronegative.

This clone was seen a handful of times. This chain joins TRBV5-1 and TRBJ1-1; D remains ambiguous. CDR1 and CDR2 from the germline V gene are SGHRS and YFSETQ. The V gene lost 1 base and the J gene lost 0 bases, with 7 bases spanning the gap. CDR3 size: 14 residues. CDR3 in DNA: TGCGCCAGCAGCTTGCCCCTTATGAACACTGAAGCTTTCTTT. As protein: CASSLPLMNTEAFF.

The chain uses TRBV9 and TRBJ2-3; TRBD1 might be the D (6 bases). CDR1 SGDLS and CDR2 YYNGEE come from the germline V gene. This CDR3 has 14 amino acids. Trimming took 4 bases from V and 0 from J, leaving 9 bases between them. The CDR3 here is CASSPGDSTDTQYF. The CDR3 coding sequence is TGTGCCAGCAGCCCAGGGGATAGCACAGATACGCAGTATTTT. Full variable domain (missing parts from reference TRBV9 and TRBJ2-3): DSGVTQTPKHLITATGQRVTLRCSPRSGDLSVYWYQQSLDQGLQFLIQYYNGEERAKGNILERFSAQQFPDLHSELNLSSLELGDSALYFCASSPGDSTDTQYFGPGTRLTVL.

The chain combines TRBV11-2 with TRBJ1-3; 8 nucleotides line up with TRBD1. The CDR3 extends over 17 amino acids. CDR1 SGHAT and CDR2 FQNNGV come from the germline V gene. The ends lost 1 base at V and 0 bases at J; junction bases unmatched: 5. The chain's CDR3 is CASSLAGTGFSGNTIYF. The CDR3 region has the DNA TGTGCCAGCAGCTTAGCCGGGACAGGTTTCTCTGGAAACACCATATATTTT.

CDR3 coding DNA: TGTGCCAGCAGTAGGGGCGATAGAAACACCATATATTTT. Translation gives CASSRGDRNTIYF. This chain uses TRBV27 with TRBJ1-3; maybe TRBD1 (5 bases). The CDR3 has 13 amino acids. V lost 5 bases and J lost 5, with 10 bases in between. The germline gives CDR1 MNHEY, CDR2 SMNVEV (reference sequence).

The rearrangement joins TRBV7-8 to TRBJ1-1, with D possibly matching TRBD1 (5 bases). The V end lost 2 bases, the J end lost 0 bases, and 7 bases lay between the germline ends. Germline lookup yields CDR1 SGHVS and CDR2 FQNEAQ. CDR3 size: 14 residues. Here the CDR3 reads CASSLSGLNTEAFF. The DNA for the CDR3 is TGTGCCAGCAGCTTATCAGGGTTGAACACTGAAGCTTTCTTT.

V and J are TRBV11-3 and TRBJ1-1, with D possibly TRBD1 on 5 matching bases. Germline V CDR1 and CDR2: SGHNT, YENEEA. The CDR3 contains 18 residues. The V gene lost 0 bases and the J gene lost 0 bases, with 17 bases spanning the gap. The CDR3 loop reads CASSLDQWTLGLNTEAFF. CDR3 coding DNA: TGTGCCAGCAGCTTAGATCAGTGGACACTGGGCCTGAACACTGAAGCTTTCTTT.

As regards this clone: The same CDR3 can be traced to other DNA sequences in this sample. The chain employs TRBV9 and TRBJ1-2; D may be TRBD1 (6 bases). Deletions cut 0 bases from V and 4 bases from J, with 7 bases between. Germline values: CDR1 SGDLS, CDR2 YYNGEE. This CDR3 is built from 13 residues. The CDR3 sequence is CASSVGGGYGYTF. Here the CDR3 DNA reads TGTGCCAGCAGCGTAGGAGGGGGCTATGGCTACACCTTC.

The chain employs TRBV19 and TRBJ2-1; 10 bases map to TRBD1. The CDR3 has 16 residues. V trimming: 5 bases; J trimming: 11 bases; junction bases outside the gene matches: 15. Germline V gene sequence: CDR1 LNHDA, CDR2 SQIVND (reference sequence). The CDR3 here is CASSSRDRGSTSKQFF. Here the CDR3 DNA reads TGTGCCAGTAGTTCCCGGGACAGGGGTTCGACTTCTAAGCAGTTCTTC.

The chain joins TRBV7-9 to TRBJ2-7; D is possibly TRBD1 (5 bases). Trimming pared 1 base from V and 0 bases from J, leaving 16 bases between. CDR1 and CDR2 from the germline V gene are SEHNR and FQNEAQ (reference sequence). This CDR3 has 17 amino acids. CDR3 amino acids: CASSLEGWGQSSYEQYF. The CDR3 DNA reads as TGTGCCAGCAGCTTAGAAGGTTGGGGCCAGAGCTCCTACGAGCAGTACTTC.

The rearrangement uses TRBV4-3 and TRBJ2-1; 10 bases are shared with TRBD2. V was clipped by 0 bases and J by 3 bases; unmatched bases: 14. CDR1 and CDR2 (germline): LGHNA, YSLEER. The CDR3 loop spans 20 amino acids. The CDR3 loop reads CASSQEISFRTSGIYNEQFF. The CDR3 nucleotides read TGCGCCAGCAGCCAAGAAATCTCTTTTCGGACTAGCGGTATCTACAATGAGCAGTTCTTC.

The rearrangement uses TRBV7-8 and TRBJ1-1; D may be TRBD1 (5 bases). The V end lost 0 bases, the J end lost 12 bases, and 14 bases lay between the germline ends. CDR3 length equals 13 residues. Looked up from germline, CDR1 is SGHVS and CDR2 is FQNEAQ. The DNA of the CDR3 is TGTGCCAGCAGCTTAGCCGGCAGGGTGATCCCTTTCTTT. This encodes CASSLAGRVIPFF.

The chain joins TRBV2 to TRBJ2-5; 12 nucleotides agree with TRBD2. Germline trimming cut 4 bases from V and 5 bases from J; bases unmatched to any gene: 11. CDR1 is SNHLY and CDR2 is FYNNEI in the germline V gene. There are 17 residues in the CDR3. CDR3 in amino acids: CASSGGLAGFRGETQYF. The CDR3 DNA is TGTGCCAGCAGTGGCGGACTAGCGGGGTTCCGGGGGGAGACCCAGTACTTC. The entire variable domain, with the rest obtained from reference TRBV2 and TRBJ2-5, is as follows: EPEVTQTPSHQVTQMGQEVILRCVPISNHLYFYWYRQILGQKVEFLVSFYNNEISEKSEIFDDQFSVERPDGSNFTLKIRSTKLEDSAMYFCASSGGLAGFRGETQYFGPGTRLLVL.

Here the CDR3 reads CASSVQYEQYF. Here the CDR3 DNA reads TGTGCCAGCAGTGTACAGTACGAGCAGTACTTC. The rearrangement links TRBV28 to TRBJ2-7; D gene unclear. V lost 5 bases and J 4 bases, leaving 6 bases between the germline ends. This CDR3 contains 11 residues. Germline V gene sequence: CDR1 MDHEN, CDR2 SYDVKM.

The rearrangement uses TRBV5-6 and TRBJ1-4; 7 bases match TRBD1. V lost 4 bases, J lost 3 bases, and 6 bases stayed unmatched. The CDR3 is 15 amino acids. In germline, CDR1 is SGHDT, CDR2 YYEEEE. In nucleotides, the CDR3 is TGTGCCAGCAGCAGACTACAGGGGTCTAATGAAAAACTGTTTTTT. It encodes CASSRLQGSNEKLFF.

CDR3 sequence reads: CATSRDLSYEQYF. The CDR3 DNA is TGTGCCACCAGCAGGGACTTGAGCTACGAGCAGTACTTC. The chain employs TRBV15 and TRBJ2-5; D may be TRBD2 (5 bases). The better agreement between TRBJ2-7 and the DNA end casts doubt on the J call. CDR3 length equals 13 residues. Germline V lookup: CDR1 LNHNV, CDR2 YYDKDF (reference sequence).

The J gene is TRBJ1-1, the V gene TRBV5-6; D not certain. V shed 1 base and J shed 4 bases, with 5 bases lying between them. Germline V gene lookup returns CDR1 SGHDT and CDR2 YYEEEE. This CDR3 is built from 12 residues. CDR3: CASSLMATEAFF. The CDR3 DNA is TGTGCCAGCAGCTTGATGGCCACTGAAGCTTTCTTT.

The chain links TRBV19 to TRBJ2-7; 7 bases agree with TRBD1. This CDR3 contains 14 residues. Germline V CDR1 and CDR2: LNHDA, SQIVND (reference sequence). V gave up 7 bases and J gave up 1 base; unmatched junction bases: 7. CDR3 DNA sequence: TGTGCCAGTAATCCGAGACAGGGATCCTACGAGCAGTACTTC. Amino acid sequence: CASNPRQGSYEQYF. The full variable domain, with the rest looked up from reference TRBV19 and TRBJ2-7, is DGGITQSPKYLFRKEGQNVTLSCEQNLNHDAMYWYRQDPGQGLRLIYYSQIVNDFQKGDIAEGYSVSREKKESFPLTVTSAQKNPTAFYLCASNPRQGSYEQYFGPGTRLTVT.

The genes are TRBV19 and TRBJ2-5; 10 nucleotides agree with TRBD1. The DNA end is more similar to TRBJ2-7, so the J call may be wrong. CDR3 size: 16 residues. CDR1 LNHDA and CDR2 SQIVND come from the germline V gene (reference sequence). CDR3 coding DNA: TGTGCCAGTAGTAGACAGCCGACAGGGGGCCCCTACGAGCAGTACTTC. It specifies CASSRQPTGGPYEQYF.

This clone has a handful of counts. The chain joins TRBV18 to TRBJ1-4, with 7 bases fitting TRBD1. Germline lookup yields CDR1 KGHSH and CDR2 LQKENI. Trimming removed 6 bases from V and 8 bases from J; junction bases left unmatched: 21. The CDR3 consists of 18 residues. CDR3 nucleotides: TGTGCCAGCTCCCCTCTAGGGACAGCGAGTGCTCGGAGGGAAAAACTGTTTTTT. This codes for CASSPLGTASARREKLFF.

The chain carries TRBV4-1 and TRBJ2-2; 11 nucleotides line up with TRBD2. CDR3 length equals 17 residues. V gave up 6 bases and J gave up 4 bases; unmatched junction bases: 10. From germline, CDR1 is MGHRA and CDR2 YSYEKL. The CDR3 nucleotides are TGCGCCAGCAGTGGACTAGCGGGCAGGGGCAGCACCGGGGAGCTGTTTTTT. It translates to CASSGLAGRGSTGELFF.

The chain uses TRBV7-6 and TRBJ1-2; 8 bases align to TRBD1. The germline CDR1 and CDR2 sequences are SGHVS and FNYEAQ. V was pared by 2 bases and J by 6 bases, with 5 bases of the junction left unmatched. This CDR3 is 14 amino acids long. The CDR3 here is CASSLRAGGNGYTF. The CDR3 DNA sequence: TGTGCCAGCAGCTTAAGAGCAGGGGGCAATGGCTACACCTTC.

V is TRBV28 and J is TRBJ1-3; no reliable D call. Trimming pared 7 bases from V and 0 bases from J, leaving 4 bases between. CDR1 and CDR2 (germline): MDHEN, SYDVKM. The length of the CDR3 is 12 residues. The CDR3 sequence: CASTSSGNTIYF. In nucleotides, the CDR3 is TGTGCCAGCACCAGCTCTGGAAACACCATATATTTT.

This clone was counted once. The chain is built from TRBV5-1 and TRBJ2-3, with D unresolved. The germline V gene has CDR1 SGHRS and CDR2 YFSETQ. The CDR3 length is 16 residues. Trimming took off 2 bases at V and 1 base at J, with 14 bases between the two ends. The CDR3 spells CASSLLSLSGTDTQYF. CDR3 nucleotide sequence: TGCGCCAGCAGCTTATTGAGCTTGTCGGGCACAGATACGCAGTATTTT.

This clone has a handful of counts. The J gene is TRBJ2-7, the V gene TRBV7-9, with D tentatively TRBD1 (5 bases). CDR3 size: 14 residues. V lost 3 bases and J lost 0, with 9 bases in between. Per the germline V gene, CDR1 is SEHNR and CDR2 is FQNEAQ (reference sequence). The CDR3 spells CASSFQGLSYEQYF. CDR3 sequence (DNA): TGTGCCAGCAGCTTCCAGGGCCTCTCCTACGAGCAGTACTTC.

Comments on this clone: Germline is not matched at one junction end, which may reflect a read error. This chain joins TRBV7-9 and TRBJ1-4, with TRBD1 identical over 8 bases. This CDR3 comprises 15 residues. Germline lookup yields CDR1 SEHNR and CDR2 FQNEAQ (reference sequence). DNA of the CDR3: TGTTCCAGCAGCTACGGGGACAGGTCTAATGAAAAACTGTTTTTT. Amino acid sequence: CSSSYGDRSNEKLFF. Filled out from reference TRBV7-9 and TRBJ1-4, the complete variable domain reads DTGVSQNPRHKITKRGQNVTFRCDPISEHNRLYWYRQTLGQGPEFLTYFQNEAQLEKSRLLSDRFSAERPKGSFSTLEIQRTEQGDSAMYLCSSSYGDRSNEKLFFGSGTQLSVL.